The subject of this entry is one T cell receptor beta chain. Its antigen is not known. Measured with immunoSEQ multiplex PCR; TCRdb has only the in-frame clones, and not every one. This sample yields 170,000 or so clones, of which 90% are seen a single time; approximately 3% belongs to the top ten. The record originates from a study of T cell responses to AZD1222 COVID-19 vaccine. The CDR3 contains 15 residues. The germline gives CDR1 LNHNV, CDR2 YYDKDF (reference sequence). Trimming removed 0 bases from V and 0 bases from J, with 9 bases in between. Study-level results: Donor demographics were predominantly white British with a female majority; clonal diversity may be underestimated. Every sample of the repertoires postdated the peak T cell response. Dominant at 160-218 and 743-854, vaccine-associated CD4 TCRs also spanned spike.

The sequence was obtained from an adult in good health. This specimen consisted of peripheral blood, obtained on day 0 of AZD1222 vaccination. The V gene is TRBV15, the J gene TRBJ2-7, with D uncertain. The CDR3 DNA reads as TGTGCCACCAGCAGAGAGGTGGCAGCCTCCTACGAGCAGTACTTC. It translates to CATSREVAASYEQYF. Full variable domain (missing parts from reference TRBV15 and TRBJ2-7): DAMVIQNPRYQVTQFGKPVTLSCSQTLNHNVMYWYQQKSSQAPKLLFHYYDKDFNNEADTPDNFQSRRPNTSFCFLDIRSPGLGDTAMYLCATSREVAASYEQYFGPGTRLTVT.